This T cell receptor (beta chain) was sequenced during a study of blood T cell repertoires in COVID-19. The V gene's germline CDR1 is SNHLY and CDR2 FYNNEI. V lost 8 bases, J lost 5 bases, and 11 bases stayed unmatched. The CDR3 sequence is 15 residues long. Patients at the Seattle site were enrolled during active infection and followed longitudinally. TCRdb's table, derived via immunoSEQ multiplex PCR, lists solely in-frame clones and lacks some. The sample has approximately 200,000 clones; approximately 81% are singletons. The chain uses TRBV2 and TRBJ2-5; 10 positions match TRBD2. The specimen sequenced was peripheral blood. The TCR was taken from a woman older than 75 with COVID-19, enrolled during active disease. For the CDR3, the DNA is TGTGCCAGCCGTGCTTATAGCGGGGGGAGGGAGACCCAGTACTTC. Protein sequence: CASRAYSGGRETQYF.